These T cell receptor beta chains were read from a single sample in a study of cytomegalovirus exposure and HLA in healthy donors. Here immunoSEQ multiplex PCR was the method, and the copy in TCRdb shows in-frame clones only, minus some. Altogether about 160,000 clones are present, 78% being singletons, with the ten largest covering approximately 3%. The material sequenced was PBMCs. All receptors derive from a woman in her thirties or forties in good health and CMV-seronegative. Each CDR3 is given with its conserved first and last residue. The D gene is left open where the match is weak. A row's size may be missing; if present it is once, few, many or a size class.

.	TRBJ1-6	TRBD1	TRBV5-1	TGCGCCAGCAGCTTGGCCAGTGGACAGGGGCTGACGCCCCTCCACTTT	CASSLASGQGLTPLHF
.	TRBJ1-1	.	TRBV6-5	TGTGCCAGCAGGGCGGCAGTGAGCTTCGGAGAAGCTTTCTTT	CASRAAVSFGEAFF
few	TRBJ2-1	.	TRBV5-1	TGCGCCAGCAGCTTGGCCATCACGGGGTTGTACTCCTACAATGAGCAGTTCTTC	CASSLAITGLYSYNEQFF
.	TRBJ1-1	.	TRBV1	TGCACCACCTTAGTATATGTGGTCTCTGAAGCTTTCTTT	CTTLVYVVSEAFF
few	TRBJ1-4	.	TRBV5-1	TGCGCCAGCAGCCGCCCGGGGTCCGAAAAACTGTTTTTT	CASSRPGSEKLFF
few	TRBJ2-1	.	TRBV7-2	TGTGCCAGCAGCTCCCGCAGGGCGACCTACAATGAGCAGTTCTTC	CASSSRRATYNEQFF
.	TRBJ1-1	.	TRBV5-4	TGTGCCAGCAGCCGTACAGCCATGAACACTGGAGCTTTCTTT	CASSRTAMNTGAFF
once	TRBJ1-2	.	TRBV14	TGTGCCAGCAGCCAAGACGGACTCAACTATGGCTACACCTTC	CASSQDGLNYGYTF
.	TRBJ1-5	TRBD1	TRBV28	TGTGCCAGCAGTACCAGACAGGGGGCATACCAGCCCCAGCATTTT	CASSTRQGAYQPQHF
once	TRBJ2-3	TRBD2	TRBV4-2	TGTGCCAGCAGCAGCGGACTAGCCACAGATACGCAGTATTTT	CASSSGLATDTQYF
.	TRBJ2-2	TRBD2	TRBV7-2	TGTGCCAGCAGCTTTAGCGGGGGGGCGGGTAGGACCGGGGAGCTGTTTTTT	CASSFSGGAGRTGELFF